This T cell receptor beta chain is from a study of cytomegalovirus exposure and HLA in healthy donors. Study-level findings and limits: A later analysis found that most CMV-associated TCR beta chains appeared HLA-restricted.

Germline values: CDR1 SGDLS, CDR2 YYNGEE. The junction had 13 bases not matched to a gene; V was cut back by 4 bases and J by 8 bases. The CDR3 is 16 amino acids. The count of this clone is one. Its antigen remains unknown. Amplification used 60 Vbeta primers and 13 Jbeta primers. Clones were read by immunoSEQ multiplex PCR, and TCRdb kept only the in-frame ones, dropping some. The sample holds 45,000 to 65,000 clones, about two thirds seen once. This chain uses TRBV9 with TRBJ1-2; 11 bases match TRBD1. The origin of this receptor is a woman in her forties or fifties in good health and CMV-seropositive. Sequencing was performed on PBMCs. The CDR3 coding sequence is TGTGCCAGCAGCACTGATCTGGGACAGGGGGTTGAAGGCTACACCTTC. Amino acid sequence: CASSTDLGQGVEGYTF.